This T cell receptor (beta chain) appears in the sequencing data of a study of T cell responses to AZD1222 COVID-19 vaccine listed by TCRdb under 2021. Study-level background: Because spike-specific TCR depth and breadth did not differ between the two schedules, AZD1222 recipients who got a second dose at roughly 4 weeks were pooled with those who got a second dose at roughly 12 weeks. A total of approximately 240 trial participants underwent TCR sequencing, of whom about 210 had received two doses of AZD1222 and 26 had received two doses of the MenACWY control vaccine. Trial participants were enrolled by age into 18-55, 56-69 and 70-plus year subgroups, with approximately 160, 26 and 62 TCR-sequenced participants respectively.

Study-level results and caveats: Because no day 14 peak-response samples were available, repertoires were characterized only after the peak T cell response. Participants were mostly white British, with more females than males. The authors suggested clonal diversity may have been underestimated. Reportedly, almost half of the unique spike-specific TCRs recognized epitopes lying outside the regions that are mutated in the B.1.351 and B.1.1.7 variants. After two AZD1222 doses, spike-specific TCR breadth and depth were significantly higher than at day 0 and than in MenACWY recipients. The whole spike protein was spanned by vaccine-associated CD4 TCRs, and dominant responses were seen in regions 160-218 and 743-854. Only six AZD1222 recipients were SARS-CoV-2 seropositive at baseline, limiting conclusions about previously exposed vaccinees. In the small 56-69-year group, the increase in depth fell short of significance, most likely because of low power.

As concerns this clone: Its antigen is still unknown. The sample holds no much larger clone one base away, and base qualities are not on file.

The CDR3 regions of human TCRbeta chains were analyzed by immunosequencing. The paper's data handling went like this. Repertoire TCRs were matched against a reference library of SARS-CoV-2-specific TCRs generated with the MIRA antigen-specificity platform. Breadth was defined as the fraction of unique TCRs that were SARS-CoV-2-associated. Depth was defined as the fraction of total T cells that were SARS-CoV-2-associated. Using the MIRA data, every spike-specific TCR was mapped to the spike region that the TCR reacted to and assigned to either a CD4 or a CD8 class. Log10-transformed breadth and depth values were compared by one-way ANOVA with Sidak's multiple comparisons tests. The table was pulled from immuneACCESS by TCRdb, which kept in-frame rearrangements only. Such tables lose some clones; where checked, under half of the loss comes from unresolved V genes, and the rest has no known cause. The V and J calls and clone size were taken over from that table, and D and trimming were inferred from the DNA. The table for this sample lists 160,000 or so clones; 85% to 95% of them were counted only once. The biggest ten clones account for about 4.4% of the sample.

From its cysteine to its phenylalanine, the CDR3 spans 16 amino acids. The entry retains the CDR3 DNA only, 48 bases that are in frame from base 1. The germline V gene supplies CDR1 MNHGY and CDR2 SAAAGT. Cut back by 4 bases and 5 bases, the V and J ends lie 18 bases apart. This specimen's time point label, per the study, means: baseline before first vaccination. Vaccinee samples came from UK trials COV001 and COV002, including a single-blind randomized controlled phase 2/3 trial of AZD1222 (ChAdOx1 nCoV-19) in healthy adults. Trial participant PBMC samples were collected at day 0 and day 28 after the second dose for TCRbeta chain sequencing.

Sequenced here: peripheral blood, sampled on day 0 of AZD1222 vaccination. The sequence is built from TRBV6-8 and TRBJ1-5; the best D guess is TRBD1, with 5 bases matching. This clonotype was obtained from an adult in good health. The encoded CDR3 is CASSWGPWTADQPQHF. The base sequence is TGTGCCAGCAGTTGGGGACCGTGGACCGCAGATCAGCCCCAGCATTTT.